This TCR beta chain was recorded in a study of T cell responses to AZD1222 COVID-19 vaccine. Study conclusions and caveats: Per reports, nearly half of all spike-specific TCRs target regions that are unmutated in variants. Just 5 to 7 people given AZD1222 tested seropositive at baseline. CD4 TCRs associated with vaccination spanned spike, dominating at 160-218 and 743-854.

The method was immunoSEQ multiplex PCR; TCRdb's version includes in-frame clones alone and lacks a portion of them. Altogether 120,000 or so clones are present, about 92% being singletons, with the ten largest covering approximately 4.5%. As to this clone: Its antigen is not identified.

Germline V lookup: CDR1 SGHRS, CDR2 YFSETQ. V shed 4 bases and J shed 5 bases, with 15 bases lying between them. This CDR3 has 14 amino acids. Sequenced material: peripheral blood, taken on day 0 of MenACWY control vaccination. V gene TRBV5-1 combines with J gene TRBJ2-5; weak D call: TRBD1 (5 bases). The sequence was collected from an adult in good health. CDR3 nucleotides: TGCGCCAGCAGCAAAGACAGAGGTTTGGAGACCCAGTACTTC. Translated: CASSKDRGLETQYF.